This T cell receptor (beta chain) was sequenced during a study of blood T cell repertoires in COVID-19. Background on the study: Italy, Spain and the United States were the sources of the convalescent and acute COVID-19 samples. Nucleic acid was either cDNA or gDNA, and it came from T cells, B-cell-depleted T cells, or PBMCs.

Methods used by the authors: Amplified reference gene primers provided the basis for estimating nucleated cell counts. The repertoire was sequenced with immunoSEQ multiplex PCR; TCRdb's copy has only in-frame clones and lacks some. V and J calls and clone size are as listed in that table; D and trimming were resolved from the DNA. The repertoire holds approximately 220,000 clones, 80% to 85% seen once, with 5.1% in the top ten. CDR1 is GTSNPN and CDR2 is SVGIG in the germline V gene (reference sequence). V dropped 4 bases and J dropped 4 bases, with 11 bases sitting between them. This CDR3 contains 13 residues.

V is TRBV30 and J is TRBJ1-5, with D unclear. The TCR sequence derives from an older woman who had recovered from COVID-19. Sequencing input: peripheral blood. The CDR3 DNA sequence: TGTGCCTGGAATGTGGTGCGGAATCAGCCCCAGCATTTT. As protein: CAWNVVRNQPQHF.